The rows below give T cell receptor beta chains drawn from one sample of a study of cytomegalovirus exposure and HLA in healthy donors. Generated by immunoSEQ multiplex PCR, the TCRdb table keeps only in-frame clones and is missing some. The table lists 150,000 or so clones, 75% to 90% of them singletons. Material for sequencing was PBMCs. Receptors were obtained from a woman aged 18-35 years in good health and CMV-seronegative. Each CDR3 is given with its conserved first and last residue. The order of the fields is J gene, CDR3 length, V gene, CDR3 protein.

J gene: TRBJ1-4
CDR3 length: 16
V gene: TRBV7-9
CDR3 protein: CASSLDPGQGREKLFF

J gene: TRBJ2-3
CDR3 length: 14
V gene: TRBV6-5
CDR3 protein: CASSVAGATDTQYF

J gene: TRBJ2-1
CDR3 length: 14
V gene: TRBV28
CDR3 protein: CASSSADRLNEQFF

J gene: TRBJ1-2
CDR3 length: 15
V gene: TRBV18
CDR3 protein: CASSPEEPPVYGYTF

J gene: TRBJ2-5
CDR3 length: 15
V gene: TRBV2
CDR3 protein: CASSPGTSTLETQYF

J gene: TRBJ1-5
CDR3 length: 15
V gene: TRBV30
CDR3 protein: CAWGPGQGGNQPQHF

J gene: TRBJ2-6
CDR3 length: 14
V gene: TRBV27
CDR3 protein: CASSPGPGANVLTF

J gene: TRBJ1-3
CDR3 length: 13
V gene: TRBV28
CDR3 protein: CASSLAQGNTIYF

J gene: TRBJ1-1
CDR3 length: 14
V gene: TRBV27
CDR3 protein: CASSFRPRGTEAFF

J gene: TRBJ2-1
CDR3 length: 15
V gene: TRBV13
CDR3 protein: CASSLKREYLDEQFF

J gene: TRBJ2-5
CDR3 length: 17
V gene: TRBV9
CDR3 protein: CASSVSWGERGQETQYF

J gene: TRBJ2-1
CDR3 length: 15
V gene: TRBV9
CDR3 protein: CASSVLSGAYNEQFF

J gene: TRBJ1-4
CDR3 length: 14
V gene: TRBV28
CDR3 protein: CASTSGTGNEKLFF

J gene: TRBJ2-3
CDR3 length: 15
V gene: TRBV5-1
CDR3 protein: CASSFDQGALDTQYF

J gene: TRBJ1-1
CDR3 length: 16
V gene: TRBV18
CDR3 protein: CASSPFGQAMNTEAFF

J gene: TRBJ2-5
CDR3 length: 14
V gene: TRBV7-9
CDR3 protein: CASSPRTAQETQYF

J gene: TRBJ2-3
CDR3 length: 15
V gene: TRBV30
CDR3 protein: CAWSVKRGGSDTQYF

J gene: TRBJ2-7
CDR3 length: 14
V gene: TRBV6-1
CDR3 protein: CASSPRVGRWEQYF

J gene: TRBJ2-1
CDR3 length: 20
V gene: TRBV5-1
CDR3 protein: CASSLPGLAGAESSYNEQFF

J gene: TRBJ2-3
CDR3 length: 13
V gene: TRBV29-1
CDR3 protein: CSVEKRASNTQYF

J gene: TRBJ1-3
CDR3 length: 13
V gene: TRBV7-9
CDR3 protein: CASQGISGNTIYF

J gene: TRBJ2-7
CDR3 length: 14
V gene: TRBV28
CDR3 protein: CASSEDSALYEQYF

J gene: TRBJ2-5
CDR3 length: 16
V gene: TRBV7-8
CDR3 protein: CASSPRDRGVRETQYF

J gene: TRBJ2-1
CDR3 length: 16
V gene: TRBV6-5
CDR3 protein: CASSFTQGSSYNEQFF

J gene: TRBJ1-2
CDR3 length: 14
V gene: TRBV6-5
CDR3 protein: CASIPEGGGYGYTF

J gene: TRBJ2-2
CDR3 length: 13
V gene: TRBV6-5
CDR3 protein: CASSYPNTGELFF

J gene: TRBJ1-1
CDR3 length: 13
V gene: TRBV7-9
CDR3 protein: CASSLMRDTEAFF

J gene: TRBJ2-1
CDR3 length: 14
V gene: TRBV2
CDR3 protein: CASSNGRPYNEQFF

J gene: TRBJ1-1
CDR3 length: 12
V gene: TRBV30
CDR3 protein: CAWKDRATEAFF

J gene: TRBJ2-5
CDR3 length: 13
V gene: TRBV27
CDR3 protein: CASSGDLQETQYF

J gene: TRBJ1-1
CDR3 length: 15
V gene: TRBV4-2
CDR3 protein: CASSQEDRESTEAFF

J gene: TRBJ2-1
CDR3 length: 13
V gene: TRBV10-3
CDR3 protein: CAISIGSDNEQFF

J gene: TRBJ2-1
CDR3 length: 16
V gene: TRBV6-5
CDR3 protein: CASSYSTGTAYNEQFF

J gene: TRBJ2-1
CDR3 length: 12
V gene: TRBV5-6
CDR3 protein: CASSLAGNEQFF

J gene: TRBJ2-1
CDR3 length: 15
V gene: TRBV12-5
CDR3 protein: CASGLSGGAVNEQFF

J gene: TRBJ1-1
CDR3 length: 12
V gene: TRBV5-1
CDR3 protein: CASRQINTEAFF

J gene: TRBJ2-3
CDR3 length: 19
V gene: TRBV10-3
CDR3 protein: CAISESMGGGRERTDTQYF

J gene: TRBJ1-1
CDR3 length: 14
V gene: TRBV5-8
CDR3 protein: CASSFGTGETEAFF

J gene: TRBJ2-1
CDR3 length: 14
V gene: TRBV6-5
CDR3 protein: CASSKGQMYNEQFF

J gene: TRBJ2-2
CDR3 length: 18
V gene: TRBV27
CDR3 protein: CASSLAVRGGAGTGELFF

J gene: TRBJ1-6
CDR3 length: 14
V gene: TRBV4-1
CDR3 protein: CASSQGLYNSPLHF

J gene: TRBJ2-3
CDR3 length: 15
V gene: TRBV5-4
CDR3 protein: CASSSGQGSTDTQYF

J gene: TRBJ1-1
CDR3 length: 13
V gene: TRBV5-1
CDR3 protein: CASSLSGNGEAFF

J gene: TRBJ2-7
CDR3 length: 15
V gene: TRBV27
CDR3 protein: CASSLSSGLGYEQYF

J gene: TRBJ1-4
CDR3 length: 14
V gene: TRBV7-8
CDR3 protein: CASSYYLEGEKLFF

J gene: TRBJ1-1
CDR3 length: 13
V gene: TRBV6-5
CDR3 protein: CASSEQENTEAFF